The 3 T cell receptor beta chains presented below share a single source sample, sequenced in a study of T cell changes during pregnancy in multiple sclerosis. The data were produced by immunoSEQ multiplex PCR, yet TCRdb's version contains in-frame clones alone and is incomplete. The sample gives roughly 56,000 clones, roughly 88% of which show up once; around 1.6% is in the top ten. The specimen comprised peripheral blood, sampled in the first trimester of pregnancy. The receptors were sampled from a female donor with multiple sclerosis, enrolled in a pregnancy study.

The chain employs TRBV5-1 and TRBJ1-1; D gene unclear. Germline loops: CDR1 SGHRS, CDR2 YFSETQ. V lost 2 bases and J lost 2, with 10 bases in between. The length of the CDR3 is 14 residues. Here the CDR3 reads CASSLSVINTEAFF. CDR3 bases: TGCGCCAGCAGCTTATCAGTAATTAACACTGAAGCTTTCTTT.

Only one count was recorded for this clone. The genes are TRBV21-1 and TRBJ2-7; the D call of TRBD2 is as the table states it, not checked on the DNA. TRBV21-1 counts as a pseudogene. CDR3 length: 19 amino acids. For the CDR3, the DNA is TGTGCCAGCAGCAAAGCGCTTTTACTATCGGGTCTAGCGAGGCCCGAGCAGTACTTC. Translated, it gives CASSKALLLSGLARPEQYF.

This clone showed up just once. The chain is built from TRBV2 and TRBJ2-7; 8 nucleotides line up with TRBD1. Trimming cost V 7 bases and J 5 bases; bases outside gene matches: 7. The CDR3 runs to 13 residues. Germline CDR1 reads SNHLY; CDR2 reads FYNNEI. For the CDR3, the DNA is TGTGCCAGCATTACAGGACAGGGAAACGAGCAGTACTTC. Its translation: CASITGQGNEQYF.